This TCR beta chain was sequenced for a study of CD8 T cells in ankylosing spondylitis. Findings and caveats of the study: Blood from ankylosing spondylitis patients appeared to carry a characteristic eight-variant TCR beta motif.

This clonotype was recorded many times. Its target is unknown. The V gene's germline CDR1 is DFQATT and CDR2 SNEGSKA (reference sequence). This CDR3 contains 14 residues. V lost 5 bases to trimming and J lost 10 bases; unmatched junction nucleotides: 15. One entry per CDR3 protein, called by TCRdb with MiXCR from the 5' RACE reads. The sample lists fewer than 550,000 distinct CDR3 sequences, approximately 5% occurring once. Sequenced material: blood, either unsorted or a sorted T cell fraction (not recorded which). The chain is built from TRBV20-1 and TRBJ2-5; 8 bases match TRBD1. This TCR came from a male donor with ankylosing spondylitis. This CDR3 reads CSAGTGPSMGDQYF. The CDR3 DNA follows: TGCAGTGCTGGGACAGGACCGAGCATGGGTGACCAGTACTTC.